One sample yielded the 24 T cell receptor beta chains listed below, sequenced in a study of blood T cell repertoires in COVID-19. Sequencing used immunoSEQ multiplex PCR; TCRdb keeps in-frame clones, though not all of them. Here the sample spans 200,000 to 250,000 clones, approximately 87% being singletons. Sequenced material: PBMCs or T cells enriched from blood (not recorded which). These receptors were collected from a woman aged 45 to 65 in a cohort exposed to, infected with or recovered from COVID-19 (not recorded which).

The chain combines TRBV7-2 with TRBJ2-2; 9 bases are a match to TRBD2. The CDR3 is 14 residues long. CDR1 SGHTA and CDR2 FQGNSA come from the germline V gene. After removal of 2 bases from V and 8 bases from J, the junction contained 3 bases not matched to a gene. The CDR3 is CASSLFSGGGELFF. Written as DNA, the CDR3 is TGTGCCAGCAGCTTATTTAGCGGGGGAGGGGAGCTGTTTTTT.

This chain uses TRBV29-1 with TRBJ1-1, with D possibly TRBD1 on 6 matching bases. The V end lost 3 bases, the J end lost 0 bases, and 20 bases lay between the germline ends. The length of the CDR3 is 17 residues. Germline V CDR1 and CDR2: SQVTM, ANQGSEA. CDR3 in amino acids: CSVDMSGHRAVNTEAFF. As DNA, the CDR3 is TGCAGCGTTGATATGTCCGGGCACAGGGCTGTGAACACTGAAGCTTTCTTT.

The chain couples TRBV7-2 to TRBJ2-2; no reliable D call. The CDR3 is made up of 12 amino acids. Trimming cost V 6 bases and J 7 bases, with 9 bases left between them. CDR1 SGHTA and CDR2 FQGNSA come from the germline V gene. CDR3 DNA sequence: TGTGCCAGCAGGACAATAGGCGGGGAGCTGTTTTTT. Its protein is CASRTIGGELFF. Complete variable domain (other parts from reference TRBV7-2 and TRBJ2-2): GAGVSQSPSNKVTEKGKDVELRCDPISGHTALYWYRQSLGQGLEFLIYFQGNSAPDKSGLPSDRFSAERTGGSVSTLTIQRTQQEDSAVYLCASRTIGGELFFGEGSRLTVL.

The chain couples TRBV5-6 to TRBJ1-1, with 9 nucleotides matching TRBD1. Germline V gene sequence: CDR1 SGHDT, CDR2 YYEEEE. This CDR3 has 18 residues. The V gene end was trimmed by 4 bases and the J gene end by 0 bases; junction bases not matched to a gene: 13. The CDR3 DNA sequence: TGTGCCAGCAGCCTGTACCGGGACAGGGACCGAGTGAACACTGAAGCTTTCTTT. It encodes CASSLYRDRDRVNTEAFF. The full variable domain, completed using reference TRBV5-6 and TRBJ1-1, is DAGVTQSPTHLIKTRGQQVTLRCSPKSGHDTVSWYQQALGQGPQFIFQYYEEEERQRGNFPDRFSGHQFPNYSSELNVNALLLGDSALYLCASSLYRDRDRVNTEAFFGQGTRLTVV.

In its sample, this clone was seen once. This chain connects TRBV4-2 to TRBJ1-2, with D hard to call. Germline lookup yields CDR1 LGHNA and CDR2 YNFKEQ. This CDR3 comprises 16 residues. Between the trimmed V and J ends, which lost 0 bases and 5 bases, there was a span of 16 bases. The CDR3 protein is CASSQELARSFYGYTF. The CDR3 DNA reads TGTGCCAGCAGCCAAGAATTGGCACGGAGTTTTTATGGCTACACCTTC.

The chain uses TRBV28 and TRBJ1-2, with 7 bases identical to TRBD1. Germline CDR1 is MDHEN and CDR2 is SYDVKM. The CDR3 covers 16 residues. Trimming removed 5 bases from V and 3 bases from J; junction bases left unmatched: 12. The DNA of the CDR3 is TGTGCCAGCAGTCAGACAGGGATCTCCCCCCACTATGGCTACACCTTC. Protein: CASSQTGISPHYGYTF.

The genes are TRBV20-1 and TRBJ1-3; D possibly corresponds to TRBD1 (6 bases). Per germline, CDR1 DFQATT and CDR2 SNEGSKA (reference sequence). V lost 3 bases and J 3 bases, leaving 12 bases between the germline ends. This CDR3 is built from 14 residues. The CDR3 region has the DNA TGCAGTGCTAGTCGGGGGGCGCTTGGAAACACCATATATTTT. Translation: CSASRGALGNTIYF.

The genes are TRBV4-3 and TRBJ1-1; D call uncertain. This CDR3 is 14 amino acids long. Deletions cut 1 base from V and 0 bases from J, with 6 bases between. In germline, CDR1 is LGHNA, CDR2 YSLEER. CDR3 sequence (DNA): TGCGCCAGCAGCCAAGCCGAGATGAACACTGAAGCTTTCTTT. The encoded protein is CASSQAEMNTEAFF.

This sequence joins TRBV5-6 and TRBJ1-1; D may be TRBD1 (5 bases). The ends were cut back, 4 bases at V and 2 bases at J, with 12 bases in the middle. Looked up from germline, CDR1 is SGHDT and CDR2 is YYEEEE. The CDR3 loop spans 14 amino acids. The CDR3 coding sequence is TGTGCCAGCAGCGGGGGACTGCTAAACACTGAAGCTTTCTTT. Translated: CASSGGLLNTEAFF.

CDR3: CASSPDLAWAQYF. CDR3 in DNA: TGTGCCAGCTCACCTGATTTAGCGTGGGCCCAGTACTTC. This chain links TRBV18 with TRBJ2-5; TRBD2 is a possible D gene (5 bases). The length of the CDR3 is 13 residues. The germline V and J ends were trimmed by 3 bases and 9 bases, with 14 bases remaining between them. In germline, CDR1 is KGHSH, CDR2 LQKENI.

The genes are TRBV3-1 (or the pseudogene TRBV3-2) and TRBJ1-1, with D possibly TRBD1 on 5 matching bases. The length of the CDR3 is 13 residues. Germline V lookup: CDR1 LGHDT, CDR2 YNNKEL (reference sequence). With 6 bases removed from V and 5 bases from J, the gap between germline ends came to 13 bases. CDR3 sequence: CASRGVEETEAFF. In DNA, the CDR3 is TGTGCCAGCAGAGGGGTAGAAGAAACTGAAGCTTTCTTT.

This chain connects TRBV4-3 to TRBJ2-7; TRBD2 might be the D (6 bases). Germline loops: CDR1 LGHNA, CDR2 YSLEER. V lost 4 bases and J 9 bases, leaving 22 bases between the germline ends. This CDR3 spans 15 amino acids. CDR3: CASSPREAGSGGQYF. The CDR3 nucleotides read TGCGCCAGCAGCCCCCGCGAGGCGGGGTCGGGCGGGCAGTACTTC.

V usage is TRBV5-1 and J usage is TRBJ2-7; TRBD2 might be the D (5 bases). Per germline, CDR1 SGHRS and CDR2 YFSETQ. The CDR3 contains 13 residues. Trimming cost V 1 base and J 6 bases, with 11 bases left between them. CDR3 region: CASSLRAVGEQYF. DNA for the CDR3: TGCGCCAGCAGCTTGCGAGCGGTTGGCGAGCAGTACTTC.

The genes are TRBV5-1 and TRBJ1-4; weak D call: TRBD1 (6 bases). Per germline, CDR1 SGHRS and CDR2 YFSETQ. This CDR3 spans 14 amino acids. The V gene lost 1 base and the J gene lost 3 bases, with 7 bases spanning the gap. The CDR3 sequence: CASSLQGSNEKLFF. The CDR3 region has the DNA TGCGCCAGCAGCTTGCAGGGGTCTAATGAAAAACTGTTTTTT.

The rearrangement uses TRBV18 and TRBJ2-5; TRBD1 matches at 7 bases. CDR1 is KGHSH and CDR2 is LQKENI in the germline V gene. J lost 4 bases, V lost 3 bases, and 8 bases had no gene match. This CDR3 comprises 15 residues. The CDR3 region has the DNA TGTGCCAGCTCACCCCCGGGACAGATGGGAGAGACCCAGTACTTC. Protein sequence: CASSPPGQMGETQYF.

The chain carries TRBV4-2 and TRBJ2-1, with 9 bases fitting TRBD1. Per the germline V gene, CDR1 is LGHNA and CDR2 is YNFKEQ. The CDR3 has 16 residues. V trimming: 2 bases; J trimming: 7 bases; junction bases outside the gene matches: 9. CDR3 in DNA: TGTGCCAGCAGCCAAACTCCGGGACAGGGCCTGAATGAGCAGTTCTTC. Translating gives CASSQTPGQGLNEQFF.

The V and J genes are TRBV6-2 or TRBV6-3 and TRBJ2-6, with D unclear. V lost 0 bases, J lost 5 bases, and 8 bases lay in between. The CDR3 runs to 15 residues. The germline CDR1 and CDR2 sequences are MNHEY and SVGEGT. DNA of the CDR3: TGTGCCAGCAGTTACTCGGCAACCTGGGCCAACGTCCTGACTTTC. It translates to CASSYSATWANVLTF.

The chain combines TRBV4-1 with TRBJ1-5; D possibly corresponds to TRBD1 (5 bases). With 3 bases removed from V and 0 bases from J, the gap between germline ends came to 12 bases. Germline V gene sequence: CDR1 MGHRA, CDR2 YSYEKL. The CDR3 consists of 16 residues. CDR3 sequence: CASSQGQGSSNQPQHF. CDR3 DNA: TGCGCCAGCAGCCAGGGGCAGGGTAGTAGCAATCAGCCCCAGCATTTT.

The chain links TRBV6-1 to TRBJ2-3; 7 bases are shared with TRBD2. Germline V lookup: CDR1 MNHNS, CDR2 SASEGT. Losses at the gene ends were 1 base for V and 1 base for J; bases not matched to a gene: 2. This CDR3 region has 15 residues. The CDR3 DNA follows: TGTGCCAGCAGTGAAGACACTAGCGGCACAGATACGCAGTATTTT. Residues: CASSEDTSGTDTQYF.

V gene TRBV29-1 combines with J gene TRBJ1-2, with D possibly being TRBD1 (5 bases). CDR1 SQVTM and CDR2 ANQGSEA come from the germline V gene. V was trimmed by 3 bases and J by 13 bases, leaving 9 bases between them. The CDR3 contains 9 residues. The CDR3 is CSVEEGFTF. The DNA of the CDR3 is TGCAGCGTTGAGGAGGGGTTCACCTTC.

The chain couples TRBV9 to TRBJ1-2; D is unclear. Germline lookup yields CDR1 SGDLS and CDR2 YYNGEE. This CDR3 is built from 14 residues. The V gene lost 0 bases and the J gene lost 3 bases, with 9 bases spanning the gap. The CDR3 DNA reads TGTGCCAGCAGCGTAGAGCCAATTGACTATGGCTACACCTTC. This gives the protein CASSVEPIDYGYTF.

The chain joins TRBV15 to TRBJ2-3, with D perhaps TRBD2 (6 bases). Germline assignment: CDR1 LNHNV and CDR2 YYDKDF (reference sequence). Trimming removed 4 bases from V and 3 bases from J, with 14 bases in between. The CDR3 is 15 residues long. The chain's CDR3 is CATSTRLVGTDTQYF. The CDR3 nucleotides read TGTGCCACCAGCACAAGACTAGTCGGGACAGATACGCAGTATTTT.

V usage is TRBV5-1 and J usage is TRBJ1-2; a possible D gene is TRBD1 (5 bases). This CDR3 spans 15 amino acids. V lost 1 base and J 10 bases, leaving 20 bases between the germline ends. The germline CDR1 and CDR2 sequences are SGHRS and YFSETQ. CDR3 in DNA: TGCGCCAGCAGCTTGCCGGACACAGTGGTGCCCCACTACACCTTC. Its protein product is CASSLPDTVVPHYTF.

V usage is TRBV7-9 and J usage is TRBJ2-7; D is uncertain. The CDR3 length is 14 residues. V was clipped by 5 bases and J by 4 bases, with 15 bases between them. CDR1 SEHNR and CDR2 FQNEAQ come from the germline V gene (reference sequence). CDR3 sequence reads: CASSPGRHPYEQYF. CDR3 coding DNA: TGTGCCAGCAGCCCTGGGCGACACCCTTACGAGCAGTACTTC.